The 19 T cell receptor beta chains below all came from one sample that was sequenced in a study of technical replicates of blood from a handful of donors. Generated by immunoSEQ multiplex PCR, the TCRdb table keeps only in-frame clones and is missing some. The table shows tens of thousands of clones, with roughly 88% occurring only once. Sequencing was done on a sample of PBMCs. These receptors originate from a human donor in good health. Some clones in this sample may be carry-over from other donors' samples.

J is TRBJ2-5 and V is TRBV5-6; TRBD2 matches 9 bases. The CDR3 has 14 amino acids. J lost 5 bases, V lost 3 bases, and 5 bases had no gene match. Germline V gives CDR1 SGHDT, CDR2 YYEEEE. The CDR3 region is CASSSAGGSETQYF. The CDR3 DNA reads as TGTGCCAGCAGCTCAGCGGGAGGTTCGGAGACCCAGTACTTC.

The DNA of the CDR3 is TGTGCCAGCAGCACCAAACGCCTAGCGGGAGTGTGGAATGAGCAGTTCTTC. Encoded protein: CASSTKRLAGVWNEQFF. The chain uses TRBV7-2 and TRBJ2-1; 10 nucleotides align to TRBD2. Trimming at V came to 5 bases and at J to 7 bases, leaving 14 bases not matched to a gene. Germline loops: CDR1 SGHTA, CDR2 FQGNSA. The CDR3 spans 17 residues.

This clone was detected only a few times. This rearrangement joins TRBV19 to TRBJ1-2; a possible D gene is TRBD1 (6 bases). Trimming removed 7 bases from V and 6 bases from J, with 18 bases in between. The CDR3 extends over 14 amino acids. In germline, CDR1 is LNHDA, CDR2 SQIVND (reference sequence). The CDR3 sequence: CASTQMGARDGYTF. CDR3 nucleotides: TGTGCCAGTACCCAGATGGGGGCCAGGGATGGCTACACCTTC.

This clone was observed a single time. V is TRBV15 and J is TRBJ1-5; no firm D call. Trimming left V 0 bases short and J 6 bases short, with 12 bases between. This CDR3 has 15 residues. CDR1 is LNHNV and CDR2 is YYDKDF in the germline V gene (reference sequence). The CDR3: CATSRDVGVSQPQHF. The CDR3 DNA follows: TGTGCCACCAGCAGAGATGTCGGGGTGAGTCAGCCCCAGCATTTT.

The rearrangement links TRBV18 to TRBJ2-1, with 9 bases matching TRBD2. Germline trimming cut 8 bases from V and 8 bases from J; bases unmatched to any gene: 13. Germline V lookup: CDR1 KGHSH, CDR2 LQKENI. The CDR3 runs 15 residues. The CDR3 region is CASPAAGGPEDEQFF. The CDR3 nucleotides read TGTGCCAGCCCCGCTGCGGGAGGGCCCGAGGATGAGCAGTTCTTC.

The chain combines TRBV7-3 with TRBJ2-3; D is unresolved. This CDR3 spans 16 amino acids. The V gene lost 1 base and the J gene lost 0 bases, with 11 bases spanning the gap. Per germline, CDR1 SGHTA and CDR2 FQGTGA. This chain's CDR3 is CASSLSQRSSTDTQYF. In nucleotides, the CDR3 is TGTGCCAGCAGCTTAAGTCAGCGAAGTAGCACAGATACGCAGTATTTT.

J is TRBJ2-7 and V is TRBV20-1, with D hard to call. Trimming took off 3 bases at V and 7 bases at J, with 10 bases between the two ends. The CDR3 sequence is 11 residues long. Germline V gene lookup returns CDR1 DFQATT and CDR2 SNEGSKA (reference sequence). The CDR3 bases are TGCAGTGCTAGGGTCGAGAAGGAGCAGTACTTC. Its protein product is CSARVEKEQYF.

This chain connects TRBV21-1 to TRBJ2-1; the D segment call TRBD1 is taken from the table without a DNA check. TRBV21-1 is labeled a pseudogene. CDR3 length: 17 residues. CDR3 sequence reads: CASSKKSGVRGYNEQFF. In nucleotides, the CDR3 is TGTGCCAGCAGCAAAAAATCTGGGGTAAGGGGCTACAATGAGCAGTTCTTC.

The J gene is TRBJ2-5, the V gene TRBV19, with 9 bases lining up with TRBD1. V shed 7 bases and J 5 bases; nucleotides not matched to a gene: 8. Germline V gives CDR1 LNHDA, CDR2 SQIVND (reference sequence). This CDR3 spans 14 amino acids. The DNA for the CDR3 is TGTGCCAGTATCGGGACAGGGCCTGGCGAGACCCAGTACTTC. This sequence encodes CASIGTGPGETQYF.

This clone was counted between two and nine times. This chain joins TRBV9 and TRBJ2-3; 7 bases match TRBD1. CDR1 and CDR2 (germline): SGDLS, YYNGEE. The trim removed 3 bases at V and 3 bases at J, leaving 1 base unmatched. The CDR3 totals 13 residues. The CDR3 sequence is CASSGTGTDTQYF. The CDR3 DNA sequence: TGTGCCAGCAGCGGGACAGGAACAGATACGCAGTATTTT.

The CDR3 nucleotides read TGTGCCAGCAGTCCGCAACGGGACAGCTATGGCTACACCTTC. As protein: CASSPQRDSYGYTF. The V and J genes are TRBV27 and TRBJ1-2, with 7 bases aligning to TRBD1. The CDR3 consists of 14 residues. The V and J ends lost 5 bases and 4 bases, in that order; junction bases with no gene match: 7. Germline lookup yields CDR1 MNHEY and CDR2 SMNVEV (reference sequence).

The chain uses TRBV5-1 and TRBJ2-5; D perhaps matches TRBD2 (5 bases). The CDR3 runs 13 residues. CDR1 is SGHRS and CDR2 is YFSETQ in the germline V gene. V lost 1 base, J lost 6 bases, and 10 bases lay in between. CDR3 sequence (DNA): TGCGCCAGCAGCTTGCGGGAACACCAGACCCAGTACTTC. This encodes CASSLREHQTQYF.

This clone was seen a few times. In DNA form, the CDR3 reads TGTGCCAGCACCCCGGTGGGAGGAGCAAACACTGAAGCTTTCTTT. Translation: CASTPVGGANTEAFF. This chain connects TRBV7-2 to TRBJ1-1; D remains unclear. V was clipped by 7 bases and J by 2 bases, with 17 bases between them. CDR3 length: 15 residues. CDR1 and CDR2 (germline): SGHTA, FQGNSA. The full variable domain, rest sourced from reference TRBV7-2 and TRBJ1-1, is GAGVSQSPSNKVTEKGKDVELRCDPISGHTALYWYRQSLGQGLEFLIYFQGNSAPDKSGLPSDRFSAERTGGSVSTLTIQRTQQEDSAVYLCASTPVGGANTEAFFGQGTRLTVV.

The rearrangement links TRBV4-2 to TRBJ2-1, with 7 nucleotides matching TRBD2. Trimming took 5 bases from V and 5 from J; bases not matched to a gene: 9. CDR1 is LGHNA, CDR2 YNFKEQ, per germline. This CDR3 is built from 15 residues. CDR3 nucleotides: TGTGCCAGCAGCTCCGATGGGCTAGCGGACAATGAGCAGTTCTTC. Protein sequence: CASSSDGLADNEQFF.

The rearrangement uses TRBV5-4 and TRBJ1-2; D is uncertain. With 4 bases removed from V and 2 bases from J, the gap between germline ends came to 12 bases. The CDR3 sequence is 14 residues long. Germline CDR1 and CDR2: SGHNT and YYREEE (reference sequence). This chain's CDR3 is CASSSRLLNYGYTF. CDR3 DNA sequence: TGTGCCAGCAGCAGTCGACTATTGAACTATGGCTACACCTTC.

CDR3 sequence: CASRTGKGTGELFF. The DNA of the CDR3 is TGTGCCAGCAGGACAGGGAAAGGGACCGGGGAGCTGTTTTTT. The chain uses TRBV14 and TRBJ2-2; 7 bases line up with TRBD1. V was pared by 6 bases and J by 5 bases, with 6 bases of the junction left unmatched. CDR1 is SGHDN, CDR2 FVKESK, per germline. There are 14 residues in the CDR3.

The chain uses TRBV18 and TRBJ2-7, with 11 bases matching TRBD1. The CDR3 length is 12 residues. V was pared by 6 bases and J by 6 bases, with 1 base of the junction left unmatched. Looked up from germline, CDR1 is KGHSH and CDR2 is LQKENI. CDR3 nucleotides: TGTGCCAGCTCCGGGACAGGGGGCGAGCAGTACTTC. Translated: CASSGTGGEQYF.

The chain couples TRBV2 to TRBJ1-2, with 7 bases lining up with TRBD1. V shed 0 bases and J 7 bases; nucleotides not matched to a gene: 5. The CDR3 is 14 residues long. CDR1 is SNHLY, CDR2 FYNNEI, per germline. The CDR3: CASSEAEGAFGYTF. CDR3 coding DNA: TGTGCCAGCAGTGAAGCCGAGGGGGCGTTTGGCTACACCTTC.

This clone was picked up one time. The rearrangement links TRBV5-6 to TRBJ1-2; a weak D match, TRBD1 (6 bases). Trimming took 5 bases from V and 4 from J, leaving 15 bases between them. Germline loops: CDR1 SGHDT, CDR2 YYEEEE. The CDR3 sequence is 14 residues long. CDR3 loop: CASRFVTGIYGYTF. CDR3 nucleotide sequence: TGTGCCAGCAGATTTGTTACAGGGATCTATGGCTACACCTTC.